This paragraph reports one TCR beta chain. Its antigen is not known. This CDR3 has 18 residues. The V end was cut by 3 bases, the J end by 0 bases, with 18 bases between. Germline CDR1 and CDR2: SGDLS and YYNGEE. A Clinical Activity Score of at least 3, a NOSPECS grade of at least 4 and a duration under 3 months were recorded in the ophthalmopathy patients. Every diagnosis used clinical symptoms, serum thyroxine and TRAb, thyroid ultrasound and orbital computed tomography. Out of over 9 ml of fresh peripheral blood came the PBMCs. What was amplified from RNA transcripts were TCR beta CDR3 regions. First-round RT-PCR with HTBI primers amplified the TCR CDR3 region. TCRdb ran MiXCR on the multiplex PCR reads and lists one entry per CDR3 protein. Among 450,000 to 650,000 distinct CDR3 sequences listed, 12% to 15% were seen once. These data belong to a study of T cells in Graves' hyperthyroidism and ophthalmopathy. Study outcomes and limitations: Researchers report that a 13 V-J model separated ophthalmopathy from stable hyperthyroidism.

J is TRBJ2-2 and V is TRBV9, with TRBD2 as a possible D gene (5 bases). Sequenced sample: blood. The receptor comes from a woman aged 18-29 years with Graves' ophthalmopathy. In DNA form, the CDR3 reads TGTGCCAGCAGCGGCGTCCCCGGAGGCGTCGCGAACACCGGGGAGCTGTTTTTT. This encodes CASSGVPGGVANTGELFF.